This TCR beta chain was recovered during a study of cytomegalovirus exposure and HLA in healthy donors. Study overall: From about 180 million T cells, an earlier analysis saw under 140 million unique TCR beta sequences.

Germline V CDR1 and CDR2: MNHEY, SVGAGI. V gave up 5 bases and J gave up 8 bases; unmatched junction bases: 11. The CDR3 runs 14 residues. Vbeta (60) and Jbeta (13) primers were used in the PCR. How the authors handled the data: An analysis that came later counted 80 million or so unique TCR beta chains, approximately 11 million shared. The table came from immunoSEQ multiplex PCR; TCRdb's copy has only in-frame clones and leaves some out. For V, J and clone size, that table is used; D and trimming come from the DNA. The sample lists approximately 200,000 clones, 82% seen once, with roughly 0.095% in the top ten. Study-wide results and limits: The authors confirmed in vitro that a few CMV-associated chains were specific for CMV antigens. The listing of roughly 160 TCR beta chains classed them as cytomegalovirus-associated.

Worth noting for this clone: The antigen remains undetermined.

The receptor comes from a boy aged 2 to 10 in good health and CMV-seronegative. Sequenced: PBMCs. This chain uses TRBV6-5 with TRBJ1-2; TRBD1 matches at 7 bases. CDR3 sequence: CASSPLDRVQGYTF. CDR3 in DNA: TGTGCCAGCAGTCCTCTCGACAGGGTTCAAGGCTACACCTTC.